One and the same sample provided the 32 T cell receptor beta chains below, sequenced in a study of blood T cell repertoires in COVID-19. Measured with immunoSEQ multiplex PCR; TCRdb has only the in-frame clones, and not every one. The sample carries about 94,000 clones, roughly 70% recorded once. Material: peripheral blood. Every receptor here comes from a man in his 70s with COVID-19, enrolled during active disease.

This clone appeared a few times. The rearrangement joins TRBV28 to TRBJ1-3; D unclear. The CDR3 has 15 residues. The germline V gene encodes CDR1 MDHEN and CDR2 SYDVKM. Between the trimmed V and J ends, which lost 4 bases and 0 bases, there was a span of 10 bases. This CDR3 is CASSSRAYSGNTIYF. The CDR3 nucleotides are TGTGCCAGCAGTTCCCGAGCTTACTCTGGAAACACCATATATTTT.

Comment on this clone: This sample also contains other DNA sequences that code for the same CDR3. V gene TRBV2 combines with J gene TRBJ1-1; 9 nucleotides line up with TRBD1. The germline V gene encodes CDR1 SNHLY and CDR2 FYNNEI. The CDR3 is 13 amino acids. J was trimmed by 4 bases and V by 6 bases; bases with no gene match: 3. CDR3 sequence reads: CASRPDRGTEAFF. The CDR3 DNA sequence: TGTGCCAGCAGACCGGACAGGGGCACTGAAGCTTTCTTT.

V gene TRBV27 combines with J gene TRBJ2-7; D is unresolved. The CDR3 is 15 residues long. V shed 1 base and J shed 2 bases, with 12 bases lying between them. From germline, CDR1 is MNHEY and CDR2 SMNVEV (reference sequence). The CDR3 DNA reads as TGTGCCAGCAGTTTATACTCACAGCTCCCCTACGAGCAGTACTTC. Protein: CASSLYSQLPYEQYF.

This clone was counted only a few times. The genes are TRBV19 and TRBJ2-1; 8 bases line up with TRBD2. With V trimmed by 7 bases and J by 3 bases, 8 bases remained unmatched. The CDR3 totals 15 residues. From germline, CDR1 is LNHDA and CDR2 SQIVND (reference sequence). The CDR3 spells CASTRGTSGYNEQFF. For the CDR3, the DNA is TGTGCCAGTACCAGGGGAACTAGCGGCTACAATGAGCAGTTCTTC.

The chain carries TRBV24-1 and TRBJ1-3; tentatively, D is TRBD1 (5 bases). The V gene lost 3 bases and the J gene lost 1 base, with 9 bases spanning the gap. CDR3 size: 15 residues. Per germline, CDR1 KGHDR and CDR2 SFDVKD. Here the CDR3 reads CATSDPQGSGNTIYF. The CDR3 DNA is TGTGCCACCAGTGATCCTCAGGGTTCTGGAAACACCATATATTTT.

The chain combines TRBV28 with TRBJ1-5, with 8 positions matching TRBD1. The CDR3 totals 16 residues. Germline CDR1 MDHEN, CDR2 SYDVKM. Trimming cost V 6 bases and J 2 bases; bases outside gene matches: 9. CDR3 DNA: TGTGCCAGCAGGGGGGGCGAGACAGGGGGCAATCAGCCCCAGCATTTT. This sequence encodes CASRGGETGGNQPQHF. The full variable domain, in which reference TRBV28 and TRBJ1-5 provide the parts outside the CDR3, is DVKVTQSSRYLVKRTGEKVFLECVQDMDHENMFWYRQDPGLGLRLIYFSYDVKMKEKGDIPEGYSVSREKKERFSLILESASTNQTSMYLCASRGGETGGNQPQHFGDGTRLSIL.

The chain recombines TRBV5-5 with TRBJ1-6; TRBD1 aligns across 10 bases. The CDR3 totals 16 residues. CDR1 and CDR2 from the germline V gene are SGHKS and YYEKEE (reference sequence). V was clipped by 4 bases and J by 5 bases; unmatched bases: 6. The CDR3 coding sequence is TGTGCCAGCAGCGTGGGACAGGGGAGGCATAATTCACCCCTCCACTTT. Translated: CASSVGQGRHNSPLHF. The full variable domain, completed using reference TRBV5-5 and TRBJ1-6, is DAGVTQSPTHLIKTRGQQVTLRCSPISGHKSVSWYQQVLGQGPQFIFQYYEKEERGRGNFPDRFSARQFPNYSSELNVNALLLGDSALYLCASSVGQGRHNSPLHFGNGTRLTVT.

This CDR3 reads CSASRQENEKLFF. The CDR3 region has the DNA TGCAGTGCTAGTCGGCAGGAAAATGAAAAACTGTTTTTT. The rearrangement joins TRBV20-1 to TRBJ1-4, with D uncertain. The CDR3 is 13 residues long. Germline V CDR1 and CDR2: DFQATT, SNEGSKA (reference sequence). V lost 3 bases and J 5 bases, leaving 10 bases between the germline ends.

The CDR3 is CASSFDSGDGSYEQYF. As DNA, the CDR3 is TGTGCCAGCAGTTTCGATAGCGGGGACGGCTCCTACGAGCAGTACTTC. The V gene is TRBV28, the J gene TRBJ2-7, with 8 bases identical to TRBD2. CDR1 and CDR2 (germline): MDHEN, SYDVKM. The CDR3 is 16 amino acids. V gave up 3 bases and J gave up 0 bases; unmatched junction bases: 7.

To note about this clone: This sequence may be a read error, since a much larger clone differs from it by one base. The sample has other DNA sequences that encode this CDR3 too. The rearrangement links TRBV7-9 to TRBJ1-4, with a tentative D call TRBD1 (5 bases). Germline CDR1 and CDR2: SEHNR and FQNEAQ (reference sequence). V dropped 2 bases and J dropped 4 bases, with 8 bases sitting between them. CDR3 length: 14 residues. CDR3 in DNA: TGTGCCAGCAGCTTACGTCAGGGTAATGAAAAACTGTTTTTT. Translating it yields CASSLRQGNEKLFF. Full variable domain (missing parts from reference TRBV7-9 and TRBJ1-4): DTGVSQNPRHKITKRGQNVTFRCDPISEHNRLYWYRQTLGQGPEFLTYFQNEAQLEKSRLLSDRFSAERPKGSFSTLEIQRTEQGDSAMYLCASSLRQGNEKLFFGSGTQLSVL.

This rearrangement joins TRBV5-1 to TRBJ1-3; D remains unclear. CDR1 and CDR2 (germline): SGHRS, YFSETQ. With 3 bases removed from V and 4 bases from J, the gap between germline ends came to 17 bases. This CDR3 contains 16 residues. The CDR3 region is CASSSSLLNLGNTIYF. The CDR3 DNA is TGCGCCAGCAGCTCCTCCTTACTGAACCTCGGAAACACCATATATTTT.

This chain connects TRBV28 to TRBJ1-2, with TRBD1 identical over 7 bases. V shed 5 bases and J 4 bases; nucleotides not matched to a gene: 4. This CDR3 has 13 amino acids. Germline-derived CDR1 and CDR2 are MDHEN and SYDVKM. CDR3 nucleotides: TGTGCCAGCAGTCCGACAGGGACCTATGGCTACACCTTC. It codes for CASSPTGTYGYTF.

This clone showed up just a few times. The chain carries TRBV18 and TRBJ1-1, with D possibly TRBD1 on 6 matching bases. The CDR3 has 13 amino acids. The germline CDR1 and CDR2 sequences are KGHSH and LQKENI. V was clipped by 6 bases and J by 3 bases, with 11 bases between them. This chain's CDR3 is CASSQGSDTEAFF. CDR3 sequence (DNA): TGTGCCAGCTCCCAGGGGTCGGACACTGAAGCTTTCTTT.

CDR3 nucleotides: TGTGCCAGCATCCAGGACAGGCTGATCTACGAGCAGTACTTC. Amino acid sequence: CASIQDRLIYEQYF. The V gene is TRBV28, the J gene TRBJ2-7, with 7 bases lining up with TRBD1. In germline, CDR1 is MDHEN, CDR2 SYDVKM. This CDR3 comprises 14 residues. V trimming: 7 bases; J trimming: 3 bases; junction bases outside the gene matches: 9.

This rearrangement joins TRBV4-2 to TRBJ2-7, with 10 positions matching TRBD1. CDR3 length: 16 amino acids. Trimming removed 3 bases from V and 2 bases from J; junction bases left unmatched: 7. Per the germline V gene, CDR1 is LGHNA and CDR2 is YNFKEQ. The CDR3 loop reads CASSQGRTGGAYEQYF. CDR3 bases: TGTGCCAGCAGCCAGGGACGGACAGGGGGGGCCTACGAGCAGTACTTC.

The table lists this clone with a few counts. The chain combines TRBV7-8 with TRBJ2-1; D is uncertain. V was trimmed by 2 bases and J by 14 bases, leaving 16 bases between them. Germline V gene sequence: CDR1 SGHVS, CDR2 FQNEAQ. This CDR3 comprises 13 residues. CDR3 coding DNA: TGTGCCAGCAGCTTAATGGCGTCTAGGATCGAGTTCTTC. It codes for CASSLMASRIEFF.

This sequence joins TRBV5-1 and TRBJ2-3; TRBD2 aligns across 7 bases. The germline gives CDR1 SGHRS, CDR2 YFSETQ. Losses at the gene ends were 4 bases for V and 0 bases for J; bases not matched to a gene: 11. The CDR3 consists of 17 residues. The CDR3, as DNA: TGCGCCAGCAGCCCTCCGTTAGCGGGCCAGAGCACAGATACGCAGTATTTT. This codes for CASSPPLAGQSTDTQYF.

The V call is TRBV18, the J call TRBJ2-4; a possible D gene is TRBD1 (6 bases). The germline V gene has CDR1 KGHSH and CDR2 LQKENI. This CDR3 is 16 amino acids long. Between the trimmed V and J ends, which lost 5 bases and 0 bases, there was a span of 14 bases. DNA of the CDR3: TGTGCCAGCTCATCCGACAGGCACCTAGCCAAAAACATTCAGTACTTC. Translated, it gives CASSSDRHLAKNIQYF.

This clone turned up a few times. This sequence joins TRBV30 and TRBJ2-5; 15 bases map to TRBD2. CDR3 length: 16 amino acids. The germline V gene encodes CDR1 GTSNPN and CDR2 SVGIG (reference sequence). The V and J ends lost 1 base and 3 bases, in that order; junction bases with no gene match: 3. The CDR3: CAWSAGLAGGEETQYF. CDR3 nucleotides: TGTGCCTGGAGTGCAGGACTAGCGGGAGGGGAAGAGACCCAGTACTTC.

This chain links TRBV11-2 with TRBJ1-3; the match to TRBD1 covers 8 bases. CDR1 is SGHAT and CDR2 is FQNNGV in the germline V gene. This CDR3 contains 18 residues. The junction had 12 bases not matched to a gene; V was cut back by 3 bases and J by 2 bases. CDR3 protein: CASSLGQVLRGAGNTIYF. The DNA of the CDR3 is TGTGCCAGCAGCTTGGGACAGGTTCTCCGGGGAGCTGGAAACACCATATATTTT.

The chain joins TRBV5-6 to TRBJ2-7, with D possibly TRBD2 on 6 matching bases. V shed 1 base and J shed 2 bases, with 10 bases lying between them. CDR3 length: 14 residues. CDR1 SGHDT and CDR2 YYEEEE come from the germline V gene. Here the CDR3 reads CASSLKRATYEQYF. CDR3 DNA sequence: TGTGCCAGCAGCTTGAAGCGGGCGACCTACGAGCAGTACTTC.

This clone has a handful of counts. V and J are TRBV7-6 and TRBJ2-7; 13 bases align to TRBD2. The junction had 6 bases not matched to a gene; V was cut back by 5 bases and J by 2 bases. The germline CDR1 and CDR2 sequences are SGHVS and FNYEAQ. The CDR3 contains 16 residues. The chain's CDR3 is CASSTGLAGDTYEQYF. CDR3 nucleotide sequence: TGTGCCAGCAGCACCGGACTAGCGGGGGACACCTACGAGCAGTACTTC.

This clone was found a few times. The chain combines TRBV18 with TRBJ2-2; 8 positions match TRBD2. CDR3 length: 17 amino acids. J gave up 5 bases and V 3 bases, and 11 bases lay outside the gene matches. In germline, CDR1 is KGHSH, CDR2 LQKENI. CDR3 loop: CASSPQMTSDQTGELFF. The CDR3 nucleotides are TGTGCCAGCTCACCCCAAATGACTAGCGACCAAACCGGGGAGCTGTTTTTT.

The V call is TRBV19, the J call TRBJ1-2; 7 nucleotides align to TRBD1. Looked up from germline, CDR1 is LNHDA and CDR2 is SQIVND (reference sequence). The J segment lost 4 bases and the V segment lost 5 bases, leaving 10 bases of the junction unmatched. The CDR3 covers 15 residues. CDR3: CASSWMPGQTYGYTF. Here the CDR3 DNA reads TGTGCCAGTAGTTGGATGCCGGGACAGACCTATGGCTACACCTTC.

This sequence joins TRBV19 and TRBJ2-2; TRBD1 is a possible D gene (5 bases). V gave up 5 bases and J gave up 2 bases, with 9 bases separating them. The CDR3 length is 14 residues. The germline CDR1 and CDR2 sequences are LNHDA and SQIVND (reference sequence). In DNA form, the CDR3 reads TGTGCCAGTAGTCCAGGGCCCAACACCGGGGAGCTGTTTTTT. Protein sequence: CASSPGPNTGELFF. Full variable domain (outside the CDR3, taken from reference TRBV19 and TRBJ2-2): DGGITQSPKYLFRKEGQNVTLSCEQNLNHDAMYWYRQDPGQGLRLIYYSQIVNDFQKGDIAEGYSVSREKKESFPLTVTSAQKNPTAFYLCASSPGPNTGELFFGEGSRLTVL.

The genes are TRBV7-2 and TRBJ2-3, with D maybe TRBD1 (6 bases). V lost 1 base and J lost 2, with 10 bases in between. Germline lookup yields CDR1 SGHTA and CDR2 FQGNSA. The CDR3 has 15 amino acids. Here the CDR3 reads CASSLGTANTDTQYF. The CDR3 nucleotides are TGTGCCAGCAGCTTAGGGACAGCTAACACAGATACGCAGTATTTT. The complete variable domain, with remaining parts taken from reference TRBV7-2 and TRBJ2-3, reads GAGVSQSPSNKVTEKGKDVELRCDPISGHTALYWYRQSLGQGLEFLIYFQGNSAPDKSGLPSDRFSAERTGGSVSTLTIQRTQQEDSAVYLCASSLGTANTDTQYFGPGTRLTVL.

The rearrangement joins TRBV19 to TRBJ2-7; D gene ambiguous. Between the trimmed V and J ends, which lost 4 bases and 3 bases, there was a span of 10 bases. Germline CDR1 and CDR2: LNHDA and SQIVND (reference sequence). The CDR3 runs 13 residues. This CDR3 reads CASSRDLGYEQYF. The CDR3 region has the DNA TGTGCCAGTAGTAGAGACCTCGGCTACGAGCAGTACTTC. The full variable domain, its missing parts supplied by reference TRBV19 and TRBJ2-7, is DGGITQSPKYLFRKEGQNVTLSCEQNLNHDAMYWYRQDPGQGLRLIYYSQIVNDFQKGDIAEGYSVSREKKESFPLTVTSAQKNPTAFYLCASSRDLGYEQYFGPGTRLTVT.

At least ten counts were recorded for this clone. The V gene is TRBV5-4, the J gene TRBJ2-2, with D maybe TRBD1 (6 bases). V gave up 3 bases and J gave up 4 bases, with 13 bases separating them. The CDR3 extends over 15 amino acids. The germline V gene encodes CDR1 SGHNT and CDR2 YYREEE (reference sequence). The CDR3 DNA sequence: TGTGCCAGCAGCTCCAGACAGGACATCACCGGGGAGCTGTTTTTT. It specifies CASSSRQDITGELFF.

The gene calls are TRBV20-1 and TRBJ1-2; D uncertain. The length of the CDR3 is 12 residues. Germline loops: CDR1 DFQATT, CDR2 SNEGSKA (reference sequence). Between the trimmed V and J ends, which lost 3 bases and 0 bases, there was a span of 5 bases. The DNA of the CDR3 is TGCAGTGCTAGTTCTACTAACTATGGCTACACCTTC. Translated: CSASSTNYGYTF.

The chain links TRBV27 to TRBJ1-1, with TRBD1 as a possible D gene (5 bases). V was trimmed by 4 bases and J by 0 bases, leaving 6 bases between them. The germline V gene encodes CDR1 MNHEY and CDR2 SMNVEV (reference sequence). There are 13 residues in the CDR3. For the CDR3, the DNA is TGTGCCAGCAGTTGGGGCATGAACACTGAAGCTTTCTTT. Translation: CASSWGMNTEAFF.

The chain couples TRBV7-2 to TRBJ1-4, with D hard to call. Per germline, CDR1 SGHTA and CDR2 FQGNSA. The CDR3 totals 13 residues. V was pared by 6 bases and J by 7 bases, with 12 bases between. The CDR3 protein is CASSRDLAEKLFF. In DNA, the CDR3 is TGTGCCAGCAGTCGGGATTTAGCTGAAAAACTGTTTTTT.

The chain combines TRBV7-6 with TRBJ2-3; TRBD2 agrees at 7 bases. The CDR3 length is 14 residues. Germline assignment: CDR1 SGHVS and CDR2 FNYEAQ. J was trimmed by 6 bases and V by 4 bases; bases with no gene match: 7. Here the CDR3 reads CASSSAGDGDTQYF. The DNA of the CDR3 is TGTGCCAGCAGCTCCGCGGGAGATGGGGATACGCAGTATTTT.